This TCR beta chain was identified in a study of neoadjuvant nivolumab and ipilimumab in lung cancer. Repertoires were generated with immunoSEQ multiplex PCR, while TCRdb's copy carries only in-frame clones and drops some. The data show 7,500 to 10,000 clones, with 81% seen just once and roughly 3.7% held by the top ten. The clonotype was recovered from an adult with non-small cell lung cancer. The input for sequencing was peripheral blood, taken before neoadjuvant nivolumab, alone or with ipilimumab.

Written as DNA, the CDR3 is TGTGCCAGCAGTTTACCGAGCGAAAAACTGTTTTTT. It is translated as CASSLPSEKLFF. The chain combines TRBV28 with TRBJ1-4; D is unresolved. V lost 2 bases to trimming and J lost 8 bases, with 6 bases between them. Germline CDR1 is MDHEN and CDR2 is SYDVKM. The CDR3 contains 12 residues.